This record looks at one T cell receptor beta chain sequence and its context. The sample originates from a study of blood T cell repertoires in COVID-19. Across the study: Samples representing acute and convalescent COVID-19 were sourced from the United States, Italy and Spain. Sources were T cells, B-cell-depleted T cells, or PBMCs; the material itself was cDNA or gDNA.

V lost 4 bases and J lost 0; bases outside the gene matches: 8. CDR1 and CDR2 (germline): WNHNN, SYGVQD (reference sequence). The CDR3 covers 18 residues. TCRdb's table, derived via immunoSEQ multiplex PCR, lists solely in-frame clones and lacks some. Found here are roughly 100,000 clones, 70% to 90% of them singletons; the top ten hold around 2%. The TCR sequence derives from a man aged 45-60 years with active COVID-19. The rearrangement uses TRBV10-1 and TRBJ1-5; TRBD1 matches 11 bases. The specimen was peripheral blood. Here the CDR3 DNA reads TGCGCCAGCAGTGCGAGGACAGGGGGCCCTATTAGCAATCAGCCCCAGCATTTT. Its translation is CASSARTGGPISNQPQHF.